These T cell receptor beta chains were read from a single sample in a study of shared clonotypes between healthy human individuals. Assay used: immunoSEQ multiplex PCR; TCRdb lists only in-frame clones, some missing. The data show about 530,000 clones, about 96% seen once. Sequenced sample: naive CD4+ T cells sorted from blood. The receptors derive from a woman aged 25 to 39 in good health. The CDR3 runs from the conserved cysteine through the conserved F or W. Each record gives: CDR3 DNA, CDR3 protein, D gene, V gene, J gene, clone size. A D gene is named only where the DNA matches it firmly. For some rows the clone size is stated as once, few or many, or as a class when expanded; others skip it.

CDR3 DNA: TGTGCCAGCAGGGGGACCTACGAGCAGTACTTC
CDR3 protein: CASRGTYEQYF
D gene: TRBD1
V gene: TRBV19
J gene: TRBJ2-7
clone size: .

CDR3 DNA: TGCGCCAGCAGCTGGGACAGGGCTTCTGGAAACACCATATATTTT
CDR3 protein: CASSWDRASGNTIYF
D gene: TRBD1
V gene: TRBV5-1
J gene: TRBJ1-3
clone size: .

CDR3 DNA: TGTGCCACCAGCAGAGACAGGCGCCACACCGGGGAGCTGTTTTTT
CDR3 protein: CATSRDRRHTGELFF
D gene: .
V gene: TRBV15
J gene: TRBJ2-2
clone size: .

CDR3 DNA: TGTGCCTGGAGCCCAGGGACAGGCGTTAAGCGTAACTATGGCTACACCTTC
CDR3 protein: CAWSPGTGVKRNYGYTF
D gene: TRBD1
V gene: TRBV30
J gene: TRBJ1-2
clone size: .

CDR3 DNA: TGTGCCAGCAGCCGGAGGGGGCACCCTTACAATGAGCAGTTCTTC
CDR3 protein: CASSRRGHPYNEQFF
D gene: .
V gene: TRBV14
J gene: TRBJ2-1
clone size: .

CDR3 DNA: TGTGCCAGTGACAGGGGCAACCAAGAGACCCAGTACTTC
CDR3 protein: CASDRGNQETQYF
D gene: TRBD1
V gene: TRBV28
J gene: TRBJ2-5
clone size: .

CDR3 DNA: TGTGCCAGCAGTTCAATTGTGGCAAAGGCCGGGGAGCTGTTTTTT
CDR3 protein: CASSSIVAKAGELFF
D gene: .
V gene: TRBV11-3
J gene: TRBJ2-2
clone size: .

CDR3 DNA: TGTGCCAGCAGTGAATACAGGGCCTCTGGGGCCAACGTCCTGACTTTC
CDR3 protein: CASSEYRASGANVLTF
D gene: .
V gene: TRBV2
J gene: TRBJ2-6
clone size: once

CDR3 DNA: TGTGCCAGCAGCGCCCGGGGCGGGCTTCATACGCAGTATTTT
CDR3 protein: CASSARGGLHTQYF
D gene: .
V gene: TRBV9
J gene: TRBJ2-3
clone size: few

CDR3 DNA: TGCAGCGTTGAAACGCCCTCTGGGGCCAACGTCCTGACTTTC
CDR3 protein: CSVETPSGANVLTF
D gene: .
V gene: TRBV29-1
J gene: TRBJ2-6
clone size: .

CDR3 DNA: TGTGCCAGCAGTAAACGACTAGCGGGAGGTGCCGGGGAGCTGTTTTTT
CDR3 protein: CASSKRLAGGAGELFF
D gene: TRBD2
V gene: TRBV6-6
J gene: TRBJ2-2
clone size: .

CDR3 DNA: TGTGCCTGGGGACAGACGGGCACAGATACGCAGTATTTT
CDR3 protein: CAWGQTGTDTQYF
D gene: .
V gene: TRBV30
J gene: TRBJ2-3
clone size: .

CDR3 DNA: TGTGCCAGCACCGCTCATCTGGACACTGAAGCTTTCTTT
CDR3 protein: CASTAHLDTEAFF
D gene: .
V gene: TRBV2
J gene: TRBJ1-1
clone size: .

CDR3 DNA: TGTGCCAGCAGTGCGGGAGGACAGGGGGCTTTTTACAGCAATCAGCCCCAGCATTTT
CDR3 protein: CASSAGGQGAFYSNQPQHF
D gene: TRBD1
V gene: TRBV28
J gene: TRBJ1-5
clone size: .

CDR3 DNA: TGTGCCAGCAGCAAACAGGAAAACACCGGGGAGCTGTTTTTT
CDR3 protein: CASSKQENTGELFF
D gene: .
V gene: TRBV5-4
J gene: TRBJ2-2
clone size: .

CDR3 DNA: TGTGCCAGTAGTGGGAGGGACAATCAGCCCCAGCATTTT
CDR3 protein: CASSGRDNQPQHF
D gene: .
V gene: TRBV19
J gene: TRBJ1-5
clone size: .

CDR3 DNA: TGTGCCAGCAGGCCGTACCTGATTGGGGGACGGACTGAAGCTTTCTTT
CDR3 protein: CASRPYLIGGRTEAFF
D gene: .
V gene: TRBV27
J gene: TRBJ1-1
clone size: .

CDR3 DNA: TGTGCCAGCAGCCAGGGACAGGGGACCGCTTACAATGAGCAGTTCTTC
CDR3 protein: CASSQGQGTAYNEQFF
D gene: TRBD1
V gene: TRBV9
J gene: TRBJ2-1
clone size: .

CDR3 DNA: TGTGCCAGCGAAAGGGACTCCCCAAGCGAGCAGTACTTC
CDR3 protein: CASERDSPSEQYF
D gene: .
V gene: TRBV28
J gene: TRBJ2-7
clone size: .

CDR3 DNA: TGTGCCAGCTCACTCGGGACGGACAACGGCTACACCTTC
CDR3 protein: CASSLGTDNGYTF
D gene: .
V gene: TRBV18
J gene: TRBJ1-2
clone size: .

CDR3 DNA: TGTGCCAGCTCACCACTGGGGGGAGTGAGAAATGAGCAGTTCTTC
CDR3 protein: CASSPLGGVRNEQFF
D gene: .
V gene: TRBV18
J gene: TRBJ2-1
clone size: .

CDR3 DNA: TGTGCCAGCAGCCAGCCGGGACAGGGATTTACAGCTTTCTTT
CDR3 protein: CASSQPGQGFTAFF
D gene: TRBD1
V gene: TRBV4-2
J gene: TRBJ1-1
clone size: .

CDR3 DNA: TGTGCCAGCAGCCCCCTTGGACGCGAAACCGGGGAGACCCAGTACTTC
CDR3 protein: CASSPLGRETGETQYF
D gene: .
V gene: TRBV13
J gene: TRBJ2-5
clone size: .

CDR3 DNA: TGTGCCAGCAGCTCCGCCCGCCCTGGATACGAGCAGTACTTC
CDR3 protein: CASSSARPGYEQYF
D gene: .
V gene: TRBV7-2
J gene: TRBJ2-7
clone size: .

CDR3 DNA: TGTGCCACCAGCAGAGATCGAGCGGGAGCAAGCTACGAGCAGTACTTC
CDR3 protein: CATSRDRAGASYEQYF
D gene: TRBD2
V gene: TRBV15
J gene: TRBJ2-7
clone size: .

CDR3 DNA: TGTGCCAGCAGCGTTACACACTCTGGAAACACCATATATTTT
CDR3 protein: CASSVTHSGNTIYF
D gene: .
V gene: TRBV9
J gene: TRBJ1-3
clone size: .

CDR3 DNA: TGTGCCAGCAAATGGGCGGACCCCTACGAGCAGTACTTC
CDR3 protein: CASKWADPYEQYF
D gene: .
V gene: TRBV5-5
J gene: TRBJ2-7
clone size: .

CDR3 DNA: TGCAGCGCCGACGCTGGACAGGGGGCGGGAGGCTACACCTTC
CDR3 protein: CSADAGQGAGGYTF
D gene: TRBD1
V gene: TRBV29-1
J gene: TRBJ1-2
clone size: .

CDR3 DNA: TGCGCCAGCAGCTTGGGGGGCGCCGAAACCTACGAGCAGTACTTC
CDR3 protein: CASSLGGAETYEQYF
D gene: .
V gene: TRBV5-1
J gene: TRBJ2-7
clone size: .

CDR3 DNA: TGTGCCAGCAGTTTAGAGCACAGGGGCCTAGGCGAGCAGTACTTC
CDR3 protein: CASSLEHRGLGEQYF
D gene: TRBD1
V gene: TRBV27
J gene: TRBJ2-7
clone size: .

CDR3 DNA: TGTGCCAGCAGTCCTGGGGGCAGGTTCCCCTACGAGCAGTACTTC
CDR3 protein: CASSPGGRFPYEQYF
D gene: .
V gene: TRBV28
J gene: TRBJ2-7
clone size: .

CDR3 DNA: TGTGCCTGGGGCTCTCCGGGACTAGGGGAACAAACAGATACGCAGTATTTT
CDR3 protein: CAWGSPGLGEQTDTQYF
D gene: TRBD2
V gene: TRBV30
J gene: TRBJ2-3
clone size: .

CDR3 DNA: TGTGCCAGCAGCTTAGGGGGACTAGCGGGTGTCGACGAGCAGTACTTC
CDR3 protein: CASSLGGLAGVDEQYF
D gene: TRBD2
V gene: TRBV7-9
J gene: TRBJ2-7
clone size: .

CDR3 DNA: TGTGCCATCAGTCCGGGGCGTGGAACTAGCACAGATACGCAGTATTTT
CDR3 protein: CAISPGRGTSTDTQYF
D gene: .
V gene: TRBV10-3
J gene: TRBJ2-3
clone size: .

CDR3 DNA: TGTGCCAGCAGCACTTCGGACACTGAAGCTTTCTTT
CDR3 protein: CASSTSDTEAFF
D gene: .
V gene: TRBV28
J gene: TRBJ1-1
clone size: .

CDR3 DNA: TGTGCCAGTAAGGAGACAGGACTCTCCTACGAGCAGTACTTC
CDR3 protein: CASKETGLSYEQYF
D gene: .
V gene: TRBV19
J gene: TRBJ2-7
clone size: .

CDR3 DNA: TGTGCCAGCAGTTTAACGGGCAGGGAAATTTCGAGCTACACCTTC
CDR3 protein: CASSLTGREISSYTF
D gene: .
V gene: TRBV27
J gene: TRBJ1-2
clone size: .

CDR3 DNA: TGCGCCAGCAGCACTCAGCGGGAGAGATACAATGAGCAGTTCTTC
CDR3 protein: CASSTQRERYNEQFF
D gene: TRBD2
V gene: TRBV5-1
J gene: TRBJ2-1
clone size: .

CDR3 DNA: TGTGCCAGTAGTATAAGGGGTAGCGGAGACACAGATACGCAGTATTTT
CDR3 protein: CASSIRGSGDTDTQYF
D gene: .
V gene: TRBV19
J gene: TRBJ2-3
clone size: once

CDR3 DNA: TGTGCCAGCAGTTCCGTGTACTCTGGAAACACCATATATTTT
CDR3 protein: CASSSVYSGNTIYF
D gene: .
V gene: TRBV6-6
J gene: TRBJ1-3
clone size: .

CDR3 DNA: TGCAGCGTGGAAGGGCGGCCGAACACTGAAGCTTTCTTT
CDR3 protein: CSVEGRPNTEAFF
D gene: .
V gene: TRBV29-1
J gene: TRBJ1-1
clone size: .

CDR3 DNA: TGTGCCAGCAGCCTAGGACTTAACACAGATACGCAGTATTTT
CDR3 protein: CASSLGLNTDTQYF
D gene: .
V gene: TRBV5-4
J gene: TRBJ2-3
clone size: .